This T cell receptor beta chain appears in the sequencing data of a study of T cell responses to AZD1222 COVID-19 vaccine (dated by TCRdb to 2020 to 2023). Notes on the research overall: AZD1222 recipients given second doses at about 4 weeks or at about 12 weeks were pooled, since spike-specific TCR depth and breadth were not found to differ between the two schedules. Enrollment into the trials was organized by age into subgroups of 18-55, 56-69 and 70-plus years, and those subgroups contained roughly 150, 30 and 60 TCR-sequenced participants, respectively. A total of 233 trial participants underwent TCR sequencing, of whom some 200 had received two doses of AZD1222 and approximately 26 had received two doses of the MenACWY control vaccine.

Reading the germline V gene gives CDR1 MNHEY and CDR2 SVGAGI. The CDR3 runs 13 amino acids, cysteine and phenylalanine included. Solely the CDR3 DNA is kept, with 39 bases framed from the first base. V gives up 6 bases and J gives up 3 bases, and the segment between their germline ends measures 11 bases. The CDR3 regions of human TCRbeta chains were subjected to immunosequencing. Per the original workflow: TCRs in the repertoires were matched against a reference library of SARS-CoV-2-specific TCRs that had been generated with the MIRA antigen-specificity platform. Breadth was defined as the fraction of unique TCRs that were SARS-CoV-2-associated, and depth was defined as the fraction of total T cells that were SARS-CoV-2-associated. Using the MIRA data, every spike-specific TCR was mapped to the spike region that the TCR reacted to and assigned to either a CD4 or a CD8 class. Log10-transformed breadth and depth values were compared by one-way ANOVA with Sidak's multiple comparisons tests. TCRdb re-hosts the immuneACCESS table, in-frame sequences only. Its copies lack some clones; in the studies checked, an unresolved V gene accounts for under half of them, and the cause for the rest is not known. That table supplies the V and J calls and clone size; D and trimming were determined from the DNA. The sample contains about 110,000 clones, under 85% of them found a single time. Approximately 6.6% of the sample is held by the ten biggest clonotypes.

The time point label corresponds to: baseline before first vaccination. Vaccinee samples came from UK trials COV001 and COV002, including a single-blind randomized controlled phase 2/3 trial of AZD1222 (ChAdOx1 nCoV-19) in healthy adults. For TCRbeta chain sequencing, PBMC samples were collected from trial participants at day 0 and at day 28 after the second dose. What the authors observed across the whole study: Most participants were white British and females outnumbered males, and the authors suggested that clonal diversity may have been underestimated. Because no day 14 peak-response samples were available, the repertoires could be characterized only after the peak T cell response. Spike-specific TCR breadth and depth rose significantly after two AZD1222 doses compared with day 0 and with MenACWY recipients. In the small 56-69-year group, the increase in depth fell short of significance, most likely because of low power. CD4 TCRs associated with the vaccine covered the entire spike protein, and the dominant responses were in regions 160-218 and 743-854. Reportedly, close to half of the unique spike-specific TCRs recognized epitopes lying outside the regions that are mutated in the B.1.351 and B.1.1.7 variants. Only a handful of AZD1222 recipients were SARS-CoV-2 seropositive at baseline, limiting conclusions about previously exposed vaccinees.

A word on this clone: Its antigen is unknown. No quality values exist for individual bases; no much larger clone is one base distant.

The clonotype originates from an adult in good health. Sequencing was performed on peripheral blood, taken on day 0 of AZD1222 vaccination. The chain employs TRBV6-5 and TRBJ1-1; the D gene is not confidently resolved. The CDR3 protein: CASRPYRDTEAFF. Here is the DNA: TGTGCCAGCAGACCCTATAGGGACACTGAAGCTTTCTTT.